The sequence of this T cell receptor beta chain was determined in a study of cytomegalovirus exposure and HLA in healthy donors (TCRdb year 2017). Context from the whole study: According to an earlier analysis of around 600 of the donors, 150 million to 200 million T cells yielded roughly 100 million unique TCR beta sequences and about 280 Gb of sequence data. An early release covering over 500 HLA-typed donors comprised roughly 300 gigabases of sequencing data and 85 million or so unique TCR sequences. Of the roughly 410 genotyped donors, approximately 81% were placed in the genetic ancestry cluster associated with self-reported Caucasian donors. The aim of the study was to test whether cataloging public T cell receptors could identify signatures of past pathogen exposure. The study used immunosequencing to profile the T cell repertoires of 666 subjects and linked those repertoires to cytomegalovirus serostatus. Besides the first cohort of 666 subjects, a separate validation cohort made up of 120 different subjects was used. High-throughput TCR immunosequencing, statistical association of individual TCRs with disease status, and machine learning were combined to predict cytomegalovirus infection status. To study patterns of TCR occurrence, a later analysis re-analyzed previously published TCR beta repertoires from 550 to 800 donors and added high-resolution HLA genotyping. Rather than using new phenotypic data, the later analysis identified candidate immune exposures from TCR beta sequences and from how often those sequences occurred across donors. An earlier analysis of a few hundred of the donors applied high-throughput TCR beta sequencing to assess whether each TCR beta V gene segment acted as functional or pseudogenic. Alongside the repertoire data, information on donor age, sex, ethnicity and CMV serostatus was compiled. Genome-wide SNP genotypes for about 65% of the 666 donors were used in a later genetic analysis, which treated that subset as a discovery cohort. Every repertoire in the discovery cohort had been generated on one and the same sequencing platform. HLA typing included class I and class II loci at four-digit resolution. The number of typed donors differed by locus: 629-630 for A, B, C, DRB1 and DQB1; 500 to 550 for DQA1; 606 for DPA1; and some 450 for DPB1. Roughly five DR-DQ haplotypes were handled as single units for association and clustering, since linkage in the cohort was strong. Among about 370 genotyped donors of the cohort, an average of approximately 240,000 unique TCR beta nucleotide sequences was sequenced per donor, of which about 18% were non-productive. Paper-wide results and their limitations: The classifier was reported to diagnose cytomegalovirus status with high specificity and sensitivity in both the original and validation cohorts. Most CMV-associated TCR beta chains appeared to be HLA-restricted in a later analysis, and the HLA associations seemed to be driven largely by CMV exposure. Specific HLA alleles were associated with over 15,000 TCR beta sequences at a false discovery rate of 0.05 in a later analysis. According to the authors, the approach could potentially be generalized to other disease states and immunological phenotypes. Broadly in line with IMGT annotations, most TCR beta V segments showed up in productive rearrangements about 87% or about 30% of the time in an earlier analysis of 587 of the donors. A later analysis reported that several top co-occurrence clusters appeared linked to parvovirus B19, influenza, CMV and Epstein-Barr virus. Linkage disequilibrium might explain the correlated functional status among segregating V segments, but an unknown experimental factor could not be excluded. A further reported finding was that TCR beta sequences accurately predicted the HLA-A and HLA-B alleles for most subjects in the first cohort. For the cohort, immune exposure information was limited to CMV serostatus. HLA typing was unavailable for some donors at each locus, so association tests used only the typed subset. When HLA alleles, especially DR and DQ, strongly co-occurred, attributing TCR associations to individual alleles was difficult. Sequencing depth was assumed to be roughly uniform across donors in the presence/absence analyses, though that assumption may not hold. The sequencing pipeline was judged likely to have produced a cluster of highly shared sequence variants as a technical artifact. Compared with the approximately 600-donor mean, donors in an Asian-associated ancestry cluster had fewer N-insertions in productive TCRs, according to a later genetic analysis. A later analysis found that TCR association rates varied across HLA loci, with DRB1 alleles showing the most associated TCRs and HLA-C alleles the fewest. V-gene and J-gene trimming of TCR beta chains was associated with a missense DCLRE1C variant in a later genetic analysis, and the association was replicated in an independent cohort. A total of fewer than 200 TCR beta chains were listed by the study as associated with cytomegalovirus. This cohort had only TCR beta chains sequenced, and the lack of alpha or paired-chain data limited which features could be detected. A later analysis found that HLA-associated TCR beta chains were more clonally expanded and had lower generation probabilities than equally common non-associated chains. In vitro tests confirmed that three of the cytomegalovirus-associated TCR beta chains recognize cytomegalovirus antigens. The earlier analysis of fewer than 750 of the donors excluded seventeen rarely observed V segments, including chromosome 9 orphons, because counts were too low. While some public TCRs were present in many individuals, most TCR sequences turned up only very rarely across donors. Because the 87-base-pair reads could not distinguish some IMGT-functional V segments, including TRBV6-2 and TRBV6-3, those segments were excluded.

Comments on this clone: There is no known antigen for this receptor. Base qualities are missing; no much larger clone stands one base away.

The cohort comprised 550 to 700 healthy bone marrow donors. At the time of sampling, all cohort members were nominally healthy, though unrecorded immune exposures were likely present. The donor was CMV seronegative and belonged to the group of 352 seronegative cohort members. A peripheral blood sample was collected from each donor, and TCR beta sequencing was performed on peripheral blood mononuclear cells. The Qiagen DNeasy Blood Extraction Kit was used to extract genomic DNA from the blood cell samples. Library method: the immunoSEQ multiplex PCR assay. For the multiplex PCR, a mixture combining 60 forward primers for TCR Vbeta segments and 13 reverse primers for TCR Jbeta segments was used. Amplification of the CDR3 region of rearranged TCR beta genes was performed with a multiplex PCR assay on genomic DNA. On the Illumina HiSeq System, the amplified TCR beta libraries were sequenced as 87-base-pair reads. The study's processing was this. A later analysis tallied approximately 87 million unique TCR beta chains across the approximately 670 repertoires, and around 9.9 million of those chains were shared by two or more donors. A nearest-neighbor algorithm error-corrected the raw reads and collapsed the reads into unique sequences, merging closely related sequences to remove PCR and sequencing errors. CDR3 sequences were aligned to IMGT reference sequences to assign V, D and J gene segments. For a sequence to be retained, a match of at least six nucleotides was required to both a V gene segment and a J gene segment. Rearrangements were classified as productive when the CDR3 lacked stop codons and remained in frame with V and J, and all other rearrangements were classified as non-productive. Following IMGT convention, CDR3 was defined as the stretch from the second conserved V-encoded cysteine up to the conserved J-encoded phenylalanine. The earlier analysis of 450 to 750 of the donors excluded any sequence lacking an unambiguous match to a single V gene segment. In an earlier analysis of 587 of the donors, a V segment was called functional when productive rearrangements were above 56.7%, and segregating when the standard deviation between donors exceeded 5%. A statistical classification framework was built for diagnosing cytomegalovirus status from the catalog of TCR beta chain sequences. In a later analysis, V and J genes were assigned by comparing TCR nucleotide sequences against IMGT/GENE-DB human TR gene sequences. A later analysis assigned CDR3 sequences and most-parsimonious VDJ recombination scenarios with the TCRdist pipeline. In a later analysis, each TCR beta chain was defined by its CDR3 amino acid sequence together with its V-gene family, and reads without a unique V-gene family were excluded. In a later analysis, fewer than 600 highly shared, low-generation-probability nucleotide sequences were removed to address suspected cross-contamination and a sequencing artifact. In a later analysis, a clonal expansion index for each public chain was calculated from normalized within-repertoire ranks of inferred template counts. A later analysis computed generation probabilities with a VDJ recombination model fitted to out-of-frame rearrangements, and checked the results against IGoR. Hypergeometric tests were used in a later analysis to score TCR-TCR, TCR-HLA and TCR-CMV co-occurrence, with a repertoire-size bias correction applied to the TCR pairs. False discovery rates were estimated in a later analysis by permuting HLA or CMV assignments 20 times. In a later analysis, co-occurring TCRs were grouped with DBSCAN, and TCRdist sequence similarity was added when clustering was performed within HLA-allele-positive subsets. Co-occurrence clustering excluded repertoires with fewer than 30,000 or more than 120,000 public chains, plus five with anomalous nucleotide sharing. The source is immuneACCESS, and TCRdb retained only in-frame sequences with V and J called. Part of the clones is not carried over; for the studies checked, unresolved V genes explain less than half of this, and the remainder is unexplained. V, J and clone size reflect that table, while D and trimming were determined from the DNA. This sample gives about 110,000 clones in total; roughly 80% of them show up just once. The top ten constitute roughly 3.7% of the sample.

Counted from cysteine to phenylalanine, this CDR3 has 15 amino acids. Of the read, only the CDR3 DNA is kept; its 45 bases are in frame from base 1. At the junction V is shortened by 5 bases and J by 1 base; bases outside the gene matches: 6. According to the germline V gene, CDR1 reads SGHTA and CDR2 reads FQGNSA. The TCR was taken from a man in his 60s in good health and CMV-seronegative. The sample consisted of PBMCs. The sequence is built from TRBV7-2 and TRBJ1-1; 8 bases in the junction line up with TRBD1. The sequenced DNA is TGTGCCAGCAGCCGTCGGACAGGGCGGAACACTGAAGCTTTCTTT. The resulting protein is CASSRRTGRNTEAFF.